These 27 T cell receptor beta chains came from one sample sequenced in a study of blood T cell repertoires in COVID-19. Repertoires were generated with immunoSEQ multiplex PCR, while TCRdb's copy carries only in-frame clones and drops some. The table shows 200,000 to 300,000 clones, with 65% to 85% occurring only once. Sequenced input: peripheral blood. The receptor source for this set is a human donor in a cohort sampled during active COVID-19.

The V and J genes are TRBV18 and TRBJ1-6; tentatively, D is TRBD1 (5 bases). V gave up 6 bases and J gave up 10 bases, with 13 bases separating them. Germline lookup yields CDR1 KGHSH and CDR2 LQKENI. This CDR3 contains 13 residues. The CDR3 loop is CASSRGAGSPLHF. The CDR3 bases are TGTGCCAGCTCCCGAGGGGCGGGGTCACCCCTCCACTTT.

This chain connects TRBV5-6 to TRBJ2-1, with TRBD1 identical over 10 bases. Germline CDR1 SGHDT, CDR2 YYEEEE. The CDR3 runs 13 residues. V lost 7 bases, J lost 7 bases, and 5 bases stayed unmatched. The DNA for the CDR3 is TGTGCCAGCGGGGGACAGGGGCTAAATGAGCAGTTCTTC. The encoded protein is CASGGQGLNEQFF.

This chain uses TRBV19 with TRBJ1-3; no firm D call. The CDR3 contains 16 residues. CDR1 and CDR2 (germline): LNHDA, SQIVND (reference sequence). V shed 5 bases and J shed 0 bases, with 14 bases lying between them. The chain's CDR3 is CASSRKTRSSGNTIYF. CDR3 coding DNA: TGTGCCAGTAGTCGGAAGACTCGGAGCTCTGGAAACACCATATATTTT. Full variable domain (missing parts from reference TRBV19 and TRBJ1-3): DGGITQSPKYLFRKEGQNVTLSCEQNLNHDAMYWYRQDPGQGLRLIYYSQIVNDFQKGDIAEGYSVSREKKESFPLTVTSAQKNPTAFYLCASSRKTRSSGNTIYFGEGSWLTVV.

J is TRBJ2-1 and V is TRBV27; 10 bases agree with TRBD2. CDR1 and CDR2 from the germline V gene are MNHEY and SMNVEV (reference sequence). J was trimmed by 8 bases and V by 2 bases; bases with no gene match: 12. This CDR3 region has 17 residues. CDR3 nucleotides: TGTGCCAGCAGTTTAGACCGTAAGACTAGCGGGCAAGATGAGCAGTTCTTC. It codes for CASSLDRKTSGQDEQFF.

This rearrangement joins TRBV6-5 to TRBJ1-3, with D maybe TRBD1 (5 bases). Per the germline V gene, CDR1 is MNHEY and CDR2 is SVGAGI. The CDR3 totals 15 residues. V dropped 6 bases and J dropped 1 base, with 13 bases sitting between them. In DNA, the CDR3 is TGTGCCAGCAGCAGGGATCCGCAGTCTGGAAACACCATATATTTT. Amino acid sequence: CASSRDPQSGNTIYF.

This clone was picked up one time. The chain is built from TRBV2 and TRBJ1-1, with D maybe TRBD1 (6 bases). V was clipped by 1 base and J by 3 bases, with 12 bases between them. The CDR3 has 15 amino acids. Looked up from germline, CDR1 is SNHLY and CDR2 is FYNNEI. The CDR3 nucleotides read TGTGCCAGCAGTGAAGTCGAGGGGGGGGACACTGAAGCTTTCTTT. It encodes CASSEVEGGDTEAFF.

A single count supports this clone. The chain is built from TRBV30 and TRBJ1-2; D is undetermined. CDR3 length equals 14 residues. Germline assignment: CDR1 GTSNPN and CDR2 SVGIG (reference sequence). Trimming pared 0 bases from V and 8 bases from J, leaving 16 bases between. Written as DNA, the CDR3 is TGTGCCTGGAGTGTAGGCACAGTCGATGGAGGCTACACCTTC. Its translation: CAWSVGTVDGGYTF.

The rearrangement links TRBV7-6 to TRBJ2-3, with a weak D call TRBD1 (6 bases). This CDR3 has 15 residues. The V gene lost 5 bases and the J gene lost 3 bases, with 15 bases spanning the gap. The germline gives CDR1 SGHVS, CDR2 FNYEAQ. As DNA, the CDR3 is TGTGCCAGCAGCCGCGATGGGGGCGTAACAGATACGCAGTATTTT. Its translation: CASSRDGGVTDTQYF.

V and J are TRBV11-2 and TRBJ2-7; D perhaps matches TRBD1 (5 bases). V lost 3 bases, J lost 7 bases, and 10 bases lay in between. Germline V gene lookup returns CDR1 SGHAT and CDR2 FQNNGV. This CDR3 contains 12 residues. CDR3 sequence: CASSLGLREQYF. The CDR3 bases are TGTGCCAGCAGCTTGGGGCTCCGGGAGCAGTACTTC.

The chain has TRBV28 and TRBJ2-4; 7 nucleotides match TRBD2. Germline V gene sequence: CDR1 MDHEN, CDR2 SYDVKM. J lost 1 base, V lost 2 bases, and 5 bases had no gene match. CDR3 length: 16 amino acids. The CDR3 sequence: CASSLDLAEAKNIQYF. As DNA, the CDR3 is TGTGCCAGCAGTTTAGACCTAGCGGAGGCCAAAAACATTCAGTACTTC.

This clone showed up just a few times. The V and J genes are TRBV5-1 and TRBJ1-3; D is uncertain. In germline, CDR1 is SGHRS, CDR2 YFSETQ. This CDR3 is 17 amino acids long. Trimming took 4 bases from V and 2 from J, leaving 19 bases between them. CDR3 in amino acids: CASSALSGGGAGNTIYF. The DNA for the CDR3 is TGCGCCAGCAGCGCCCTAAGTGGAGGTGGTGCTGGAAACACCATATATTTT.

This chain joins TRBV5-1 and TRBJ2-2; the match to TRBD1 covers 8 bases. The V segment lost 4 bases and the J segment 3 bases; nucleotides outside the gene matches: 5. The CDR3 contains 15 residues. Germline-derived CDR1 and CDR2 are SGHRS and YFSETQ. CDR3 bases: TGCGCCAGCAGCATCGACAGGGGAGACACCGGGGAGCTGTTTTTT. As protein: CASSIDRGDTGELFF.

CDR3 bases: TGTGCCAGCAGTGATAGCGGGAGGGGTGAGCAGTACTTC. Translated: CASSDSGRGEQYF. This chain links TRBV25-1 with TRBJ2-7; TRBD2 matches at 11 bases. The CDR3 spans 13 residues. The V gene end was trimmed by 3 bases and the J gene end by 7 bases; junction bases not matched to a gene: 2. CDR1 and CDR2 (germline): MGHDK, SYGVNS.

This rearrangement joins TRBV14 to TRBJ2-7, with 7 positions matching TRBD2. CDR1 is SGHDN and CDR2 is FVKESK in the germline V gene. V shed 2 bases and J 7 bases; nucleotides not matched to a gene: 5. This CDR3 region has 13 residues. For the CDR3, the DNA is TGTGCCAGCAGCCAACCGATCGGGGGGGAGCAGTACTTC. This translates into CASSQPIGGEQYF.

The J gene is TRBJ1-1, the V gene TRBV9; perhaps TRBD1 as D (6 bases). Per germline, CDR1 SGDLS and CDR2 YYNGEE. The CDR3 sequence is 15 residues long. The V and J ends lost 5 bases and 1 base respectively, with 15 bases between them. The CDR3 is CASRRAGDANTEAFF. In DNA form, the CDR3 reads TGTGCCAGCAGGAGGGCAGGGGATGCGAACACTGAAGCTTTCTTT.

The chain combines TRBV5-1 with TRBJ2-3; no reliable D call. The CDR3 covers 14 residues. Trimming removed 0 bases at V and 2 bases at J, with 7 bases between. The germline gives CDR1 SGHRS, CDR2 YFSETQ. In DNA, the CDR3 is TGCGCCAGCAGCTTGGGTCAGGTCACAGATACGCAGTATTTT. Amino acid sequence: CASSLGQVTDTQYF.

V usage is TRBV19 and J usage is TRBJ2-7, with TRBD1 as a possible D gene (6 bases). The CDR3 has 15 amino acids. V was cut by 3 bases and J by 0 bases, with 12 bases left in between. Germline V CDR1 and CDR2: LNHDA, SQIVND (reference sequence). CDR3 sequence (DNA): TGTGCCAGTAGTATCGTAAGCAGGGGCTCCTACGAGCAGTACTTC. Residues: CASSIVSRGSYEQYF.

In this sample, this clone turned up a few times. The gene calls are TRBV2 and TRBJ1-2, with 7 bases that match TRBD1. Germline loops: CDR1 SNHLY, CDR2 FYNNEI. The CDR3 extends over 17 amino acids. The trim removed 4 bases at V and 3 bases at J, leaving 14 bases unmatched. The CDR3 nucleotides are TGTGCCAGCAGTGCTGGGACAGTGGCCCAAACTTACTATGGCTACACCTTC. Translation gives CASSAGTVAQTYYGYTF.

This chain joins TRBV30 and TRBJ1-5; D is possibly TRBD1 (6 bases). CDR1 is GTSNPN and CDR2 is SVGIG in the germline V gene (reference sequence). The V gene lost 4 bases and the J gene lost 0 bases, with 19 bases spanning the gap. The CDR3 extends over 17 amino acids. This CDR3 reads CAWNSGARRDSNQPQHF. CDR3 coding DNA: TGTGCCTGGAATTCAGGGGCTCGACGGGATAGCAATCAGCCCCAGCATTTT.

The chain has TRBV6-5 and TRBJ2-2, with 8 bases that match TRBD2. This CDR3 is built from 15 residues. The J segment lost 4 bases and the V segment lost 5 bases, leaving 6 bases of the junction unmatched. Germline loops: CDR1 MNHEY, CDR2 SVGAGI. The CDR3 sequence: CASSSYGGGTGELFF. The DNA for the CDR3 is TGTGCCAGCAGTAGTTACGGGGGGGGCACCGGGGAGCTGTTTTTT.

CDR3 amino acids: CASSSGQGRYEQYF. The CDR3 nucleotides are TGTGCCAGTAGTAGCGGACAGGGAAGGTACGAGCAGTACTTC. This sequence joins TRBV19 and TRBJ2-7; 8 bases are a match to TRBD1. This CDR3 is 14 amino acids long. Germline values: CDR1 LNHDA, CDR2 SQIVND (reference sequence). V was pared by 4 bases and J by 4 bases, with 6 bases of the junction left unmatched. The full variable domain, rest sourced from reference TRBV19 and TRBJ2-7, is DGGITQSPKYLFRKEGQNVTLSCEQNLNHDAMYWYRQDPGQGLRLIYYSQIVNDFQKGDIAEGYSVSREKKESFPLTVTSAQKNPTAFYLCASSSGQGRYEQYFGPGTRLTVT.

This clone has just one count. In DNA form, the CDR3 reads TGTGCCAGCAGCTTAGCATTACAGGGGGCTGAAGCTTTCTTT. Amino acid sequence: CASSLALQGAEAFF. The chain has TRBV11-2 and TRBJ1-1; 8 bases match TRBD1. The CDR3 sequence is 14 residues long. With 1 base clipped from V and 6 bases from J, the junction kept 4 bases outside the gene matches. CDR1 and CDR2 (germline): SGHAT, FQNNGV.

This rearrangement joins TRBV3-1 (or the pseudogene TRBV3-2) to TRBJ1-2; TRBD1 agrees at 10 bases. The V gene's germline CDR1 is LGHDT and CDR2 YNNKEL (reference sequence). The V segment lost 6 bases and the J segment 3 bases; nucleotides outside the gene matches: 1. The CDR3 loop spans 13 amino acids. CDR3 nucleotides: TGTGCCAGCAGGGACAGGGGGGACTATGGCTACACCTTC. Translation gives CASRDRGDYGYTF.

Many counts were recorded for this clone. The V call is TRBV5-4, the J call TRBJ1-2; possible D gene TRBD1, 6 bases. This CDR3 spans 14 amino acids. V shed 4 bases and J shed 6 bases, with 16 bases lying between them. Germline V gives CDR1 SGHNT, CDR2 YYREEE (reference sequence). The CDR3 sequence: CASSLGGRGNGYTF. The CDR3, as DNA: TGTGCCAGCAGCCTGGGGGGCAGGGGAAATGGCTACACCTTC.

This chain uses TRBV11-3 with TRBJ2-5; 11 positions agree with TRBD1. The CDR3 covers 15 residues. V lost 5 bases, J lost 5 bases, and 7 bases stayed unmatched. Germline V gives CDR1 SGHNT, CDR2 YENEEA. CDR3 sequence reads: CASSQGTGGWETQYF. Written as DNA, the CDR3 is TGTGCCAGCAGCCAAGGGACAGGGGGTTGGGAGACCCAGTACTTC.

The gene calls are TRBV6-5 and TRBJ1-5; D possibly corresponds to TRBD1 (5 bases). The CDR3 sequence is 15 residues long. The V end was cut by 4 bases, the J end by 1 base, with 11 bases between. Germline assignment: CDR1 MNHEY and CDR2 SVGAGI. The CDR3 DNA sequence: TGTGCCAGCAGTTTCTCACAGGAAAGCAATCAGCCCCAGCATTTT. It yields the protein CASSFSQESNQPQHF.

The chain couples TRBV9 to TRBJ2-5; D might be TRBD1 (6 bases). Germline V gives CDR1 SGDLS, CDR2 YYNGEE. V lost 3 bases, J lost 2 bases, and 14 bases lay in between. The CDR3 extends over 15 amino acids. As DNA, the CDR3 is TGTGCCAGCAGCGCTGGACAGATACGTCAAGAGACCCAGTACTTC. This gives the protein CASSAGQIRQETQYF.